The text below deals with one T cell receptor beta chain. What it recognizes is unknown. This entry comes from a study of OX40 agonist ivuxolimab in advanced cancers. In the study overall: There were three patients with partial responses, one having hepatocellular carcinoma and two cutaneous melanoma.

Study observations and caveats: Expanded peripheral T-cell antigen specificity went undetermined.

The protocol was immunoSEQ multiplex PCR, while the TCRdb copy is restricted to in-frame clones and leaves out a portion. The table shows 82,000 or so clones, with approximately 89% occurring only once. The CDR3 runs 14 residues. The germline gives CDR1 ENHRY, CDR2 SYGVKD. The V end was cut by 4 bases, the J end by 7 bases, with 14 bases between. The TCR sequence derives from an adult with an advanced solid tumor such as melanoma, head and neck, liver or kidney cancer. Sequenced here: CD4+ or CD8+ T cells sorted from blood, sampled in a trial of the OX40 agonist ivuxolimab. The V gene is TRBV10-3, the J gene TRBJ1-5; a possible D gene is TRBD1 (6 bases). CDR3 bases: TGTGCCATCAGTGCGATACAGGGCCCCCAGCCCCAGCATTTT. Residues: CAISAIQGPQPQHF.